The 18 T cell receptor beta chains below come from one sample, sequenced in a study of T cell responses to AZD1222 COVID-19 vaccine. Profiled with immunoSEQ multiplex PCR; TCRdb holds only in-frame clones, not every one. The data contain more than 150,000 clones, roughly 94% of them singletons. Specimen: peripheral blood, collected 28 days after the second AZD1222 dose. Every receptor here comes from an adult who received the AZD1222 COVID-19 vaccine.

The chain combines TRBV5-6 with TRBJ1-1; tentatively, D is TRBD1 (5 bases). Looked up from germline, CDR1 is SGHDT and CDR2 is YYEEEE. The V end was cut by 2 bases, the J end by 0 bases, with 8 bases between. The CDR3 extends over 14 amino acids. DNA for the CDR3: TGTGCCAGCAGCTTAACGGACATGAACACTGAAGCTTTCTTT. Translating gives CASSLTDMNTEAFF.

This chain joins TRBV5-6 and TRBJ1-3; D unclear. The CDR3 consists of 13 residues. The V end lost 4 bases, the J end lost 9 bases, and 14 bases lay between the germline ends. Germline V gene data show CDR1 as SGHDT and CDR2 as YYEEEE. DNA for the CDR3: TGTGCCAGCAGCCCAAATTTGGGTAGCACCATATATTTT. This gives the protein CASSPNLGSTIYF.

The chain joins TRBV11-2 to TRBJ2-7; D could derive from TRBD1 or TRBD2 (5 bases each). The CDR3 runs 14 residues. The V end was cut by 3 bases, the J end by 6 bases, with 15 bases between. The V gene's germline CDR1 is SGHAT and CDR2 FQNNGV. CDR3 protein: CASSLDFFGGEQYF. As DNA, the CDR3 is TGTGCCAGCAGCTTGGACTTTTTTGGGGGCGAGCAGTACTTC.

V gene TRBV19 combines with J gene TRBJ1-5; 8 bases align to TRBD1. Germline CDR1 reads LNHDA; CDR2 reads SQIVND (reference sequence). The length of the CDR3 is 15 residues. J gave up 2 bases and V 7 bases, and 7 bases lay outside the gene matches. Here the CDR3 DNA reads TGTGCCAGTACCAAACAGGGGGGTGGCAATCAGCCCCAGCATTTT. As protein: CASTKQGGGNQPQHF. The full variable domain, rest sourced from reference TRBV19 and TRBJ1-5, is DGGITQSPKYLFRKEGQNVTLSCEQNLNHDAMYWYRQDPGQGLRLIYYSQIVNDFQKGDIAEGYSVSREKKESFPLTVTSAQKNPTAFYLCASTKQGGGNQPQHFGDGTRLSIL.

The chain links TRBV28 to TRBJ1-1; D is ambiguous. Germline loops: CDR1 MDHEN, CDR2 SYDVKM. The V gene lost 8 bases and the J gene lost 1 base, with 5 bases spanning the gap. CDR3 size: 11 residues. CDR3 residues: CASESNTEAFF. CDR3 in DNA: TGTGCCAGCGAATCGAACACTGAAGCTTTCTTT.

The chain joins TRBV27 to TRBJ2-6; 7 bases map to TRBD1. Germline V gene lookup returns CDR1 MNHEY and CDR2 SMNVEV (reference sequence). J lost 4 bases, V lost 9 bases, and 6 bases had no gene match. The CDR3 covers 14 residues. CDR3 sequence: CASGQAAGANVLTF. The DNA for the CDR3 is TGTGCCAGTGGACAGGCGGCCGGGGCCAACGTCCTGACTTTC.

The J gene is TRBJ2-5, the V gene TRBV5-1; 7 nucleotides match TRBD1. CDR3 length equals 15 residues. CDR1 is SGHRS, CDR2 YFSETQ, per germline. V dropped 6 bases and J dropped 0; count of bases not matched to a gene: 8. CDR3 DNA: TGCGCCAGCAACCAACAGGGGACGTACCAAGAGACCCAGTACTTC. This encodes CASNQQGTYQETQYF.

This clone was seen once. This chain links TRBV6-5 with TRBJ2-1; possibly TRBD1 for D (6 bases). Germline CDR1 and CDR2: MNHEY and SVGAGI. The CDR3 sequence is 13 residues long. Trimming took off 5 bases at V and 10 bases at J, with 15 bases between the two ends. The CDR3 DNA sequence: TGTGCCAGCAGTACATACGGACAGTCCGAGCAGTTCTTC. Protein sequence: CASSTYGQSEQFF.

The J gene is TRBJ1-5, the V gene TRBV19, with unresolved D. V shed 6 bases and J shed 0 bases, with 12 bases lying between them. CDR1 LNHDA and CDR2 SQIVND come from the germline V gene (reference sequence). CDR3 length: 15 residues. Here the CDR3 DNA reads TGTGCCAGTAGCGCCGGATCTTATAGCAATCAGCCCCAGCATTTT. Amino acid sequence: CASSAGSYSNQPQHF. Drawing the rest from reference TRBV19 and TRBJ1-5, the complete variable domain is DGGITQSPKYLFRKEGQNVTLSCEQNLNHDAMYWYRQDPGQGLRLIYYSQIVNDFQKGDIAEGYSVSREKKESFPLTVTSAQKNPTAFYLCASSAGSYSNQPQHFGDGTRLSIL.

The V and J genes are TRBV19 and TRBJ2-5, with a tentative D call TRBD2 (6 bases). The ends were cut back, 5 bases at V and 0 bases at J, with 16 bases in the middle. CDR1 is LNHDA, CDR2 SQIVND, per germline (reference sequence). This CDR3 is 16 amino acids long. This CDR3 is CASSPRASADQETQYF. In nucleotides, the CDR3 is TGTGCCAGTAGTCCCCGGGCTAGCGCGGACCAAGAGACCCAGTACTTC. Filled out from reference TRBV19 and TRBJ2-5, the complete variable domain reads DGGITQSPKYLFRKEGQNVTLSCEQNLNHDAMYWYRQDPGQGLRLIYYSQIVNDFQKGDIAEGYSVSREKKESFPLTVTSAQKNPTAFYLCASSPRASADQETQYFGPGTRLLVL.

A single count supports this clone. This chain joins TRBV10-3 and TRBJ1-2; 7 nucleotides agree with TRBD1. The CDR3 runs to 12 residues. V gave up 7 bases and J gave up 8 bases; unmatched junction bases: 7. Germline V gene lookup returns CDR1 ENHRY and CDR2 SYGVKD. The chain's CDR3 is CAINQGEGGYTF. The CDR3 bases are TGTGCCATCAATCAGGGGGAGGGAGGCTACACCTTC.

The J gene is TRBJ2-7, the V gene TRBV10-2; a possible D gene is TRBD2 (5 bases). Trimming removed 6 bases at V and 2 bases at J, with 23 bases between. Germline V CDR1 and CDR2: WSHSY, SAAADI. CDR3 length: 17 residues. CDR3 amino acids: CASRTISEKHGTYEQYF. In DNA form, the CDR3 reads TGCGCCAGCAGGACAATCTCGGAAAAGCACGGGACCTACGAGCAGTACTTC.

The V call is TRBV4-1, the J call TRBJ2-4, with TRBD1 matching 11 bases. V shed 0 bases, J shed 4 bases, and the junction held 2 bases outside the gene matches. The CDR3 has 16 residues. The germline gives CDR1 MGHRA, CDR2 YSYEKL. CDR3 protein: CASSQEGQGVKNIQYF. The CDR3 DNA sequence: TGCGCCAGCAGCCAAGAGGGACAGGGGGTAAAAAACATTCAGTACTTC.

J is TRBJ1-5 and V is TRBV19, with 9 bases that match TRBD1. The CDR3 is 14 residues long. Germline assignment: CDR1 LNHDA and CDR2 SQIVND (reference sequence). J was trimmed by 6 bases and V by 6 bases; bases with no gene match: 6. This chain's CDR3 is CASRQTGGSQPQHF. The DNA of the CDR3 is TGTGCCAGTAGACAAACAGGGGGCAGTCAGCCCCAGCATTTT.

V is TRBV6-5 and J is TRBJ2-7, with 9 bases matching TRBD1. In germline, CDR1 is MNHEY, CDR2 SVGAGI. The CDR3 has 14 residues. V lost 6 bases and J lost 4; bases outside the gene matches: 7. The DNA of the CDR3 is TGTGCCAGCAGACGTCCGGGACAGGGTTACGAGCAGTACTTC. This gives the protein CASRRPGQGYEQYF.

The chain combines TRBV5-1 with TRBJ1-3; no firm D call. Trimming took off 7 bases at V and 0 bases at J, with 11 bases between the two ends. CDR3 length: 14 residues. The V gene's germline CDR1 is SGHRS and CDR2 YFSETQ. The CDR3 here is CASANMSSGNTIYF. For the CDR3, the DNA is TGCGCCAGCGCAAATATGAGCTCTGGAAACACCATATATTTT.

CDR3 protein: CASSQQSPGGLNYGYTF. Written as DNA, the CDR3 is TGTGCCAGCAGCCAACAGTCCCCCGGAGGGTTAAACTATGGCTACACCTTC. The chain is built from TRBV3-1 (or the pseudogene TRBV3-2) and TRBJ1-2; D remains ambiguous. Trimming pared 2 bases from V and 2 bases from J, leaving 18 bases between. The CDR3 has 17 residues. Germline-derived CDR1 and CDR2 are LGHDT and YNNKEL (reference sequence).

This chain joins TRBV10-3 and TRBJ1-1; D is possibly TRBD1 (5 bases). V was cut by 8 bases and J by 2 bases, with 18 bases left in between. CDR3 size: 15 residues. The V gene's germline CDR1 is ENHRY and CDR2 SYGVKD. The CDR3 spells CAIGTMGGTNTEAFF. The CDR3 DNA follows: TGTGCCATCGGGACTATGGGGGGGACCAACACTGAAGCTTTCTTT.